Detailed here is one T cell receptor (beta chain). What it binds is unknown. PCR employed 60 Vbeta and 13 Jbeta primers. Sequenced by immunoSEQ multiplex PCR; TCRdb stores in-frame clones only, minus some. The table includes about 140,000 clones, roughly 73% detected once. The data are from a study of cytomegalovirus exposure and HLA in healthy donors. Study-wide context: Earlier, 150 million to 200 million T cells were analyzed, and 95 million to 140 million unique TCR beta sequences were found among them. Study-wide findings and caveats: In an earlier analysis, in fewer than 700 donors, most V segments appeared productive either ~90% or ~30% of the time. The investigators catalogued 150 to 200 TCR beta chains as cytomegalovirus-associated.

Germline-derived CDR1 and CDR2 are SGHTA and FQGNSA. The J segment lost 6 bases and the V segment lost 5 bases, leaving 6 bases of the junction unmatched. The CDR3 has 15 residues. This clonotype originated in a human donor in good health. This chain connects TRBV7-2 to TRBJ2-5; 13 bases match TRBD2. The material sequenced was PBMCs. CDR3 in DNA: TGTGCCAGCAGCACCCGGACTAGCGGGAGCAAGACCCAGTACTTC. This encodes CASSTRTSGSKTQYF.